This T cell receptor (beta chain) originates from a study of lymphopenia after photon versus proton radiotherapy. General observations from the study: Larger post-nadir TCR diversity loss correlated inversely with survival in deceased patients. Survival link was tested only in deceased patients; proton benefit remains a possibility. After the lymphocyte nadir, photon-treated repertoires showed oligoclonal expansion, especially of CD8+ Temra cells. Proton therapy kept repertoires fairly stable, unlike photons, which gained effector/memory cells.

With regard to this clone: What it binds is not known.

Some clones are missing from TCRdb's copy, which holds only in-frame ones; the method was immunoSEQ multiplex PCR. Seen here are 60,000 to 75,000 clones, roughly 87% observed once, and the top ten hold more than 10%. The CDR3 extends over 14 amino acids. Trimming left V 3 bases short and J 5 bases short, with 13 bases between. Germline V gene sequence: CDR1 MGHDK, CDR2 SYGVNS. This receptor was taken from a man at least 80 years old with esophageal cancer. The chain employs TRBV25-1 and TRBJ1-1; the D is unclear. Sequenced material: peripheral blood, taken from a patient treated with proton-based radiotherapy. The DNA of the CDR3 is TGTGCCAGCAGTGAGGTGGGCACCATGACTGAAGCTTTCTTT. Its protein product is CASSEVGTMTEAFF.